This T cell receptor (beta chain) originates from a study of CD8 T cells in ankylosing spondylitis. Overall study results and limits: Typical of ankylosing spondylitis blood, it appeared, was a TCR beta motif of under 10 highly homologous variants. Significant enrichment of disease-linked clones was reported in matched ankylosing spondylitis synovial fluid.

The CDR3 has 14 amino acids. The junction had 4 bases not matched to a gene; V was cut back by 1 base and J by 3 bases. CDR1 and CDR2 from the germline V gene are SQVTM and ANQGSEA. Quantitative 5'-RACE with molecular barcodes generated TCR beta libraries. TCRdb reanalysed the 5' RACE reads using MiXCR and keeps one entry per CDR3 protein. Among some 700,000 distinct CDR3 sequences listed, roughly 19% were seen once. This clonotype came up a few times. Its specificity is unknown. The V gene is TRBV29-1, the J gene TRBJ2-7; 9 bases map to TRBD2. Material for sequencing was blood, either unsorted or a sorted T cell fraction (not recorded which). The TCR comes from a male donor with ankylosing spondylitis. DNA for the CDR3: TGCAGCGTTGAAGTAGCGGGAGAAGACTACGAGCAGTACTTC. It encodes CSVEVAGEDYEQYF.